This T cell receptor beta chain came from a study of blood T cell repertoires in COVID-19 (dated by TCRdb to about 2020). Concerning the study at large: The collaborator samples originated in the United States, Italy and Spain and spanned the acute and convalescent phases of COVID-19. The dataset comprised deeply sampled blood TCRbeta repertoires from subjects exposed to, actively infected with, or recovered from COVID-19. The repertoires were made available in a free public database intended to serve as a resource for research on the immune response to SARS-CoV-2. HLA class I and class II types, where available, came from metadata supplied by the sample provider rather than from assay-based typing. Samples were obtained from the ongoing ImmuneRACE study (first 160 participants) and from 1,200 or so subjects provided by 6 global collaborators. The material from the prospective study consisted of cDNA or gDNA derived from T cells, B-cell-depleted T cells, or PBMCs. The sample metadata nearly always contained a de-identified subject ID, COVID-19 status, age in years and sex.

Relative to germline, V is missing 4 bases and J is missing 0 bases, with 0 bases of the junction outside any gene match. The germline V gene supplies CDR1 SGHVS and CDR2 FNYEAQ. From the cysteine through the phenylalanine, the CDR3 covers 15 amino acids. Only the CDR3 DNA is retained, 45 bases long and in frame from the first base. The paper as a whole reports these results and caveats: The amount of clinical and demographic metadata varied by source and participant and was provided uncurated.

The immunoSEQ Assay, a bias-controlled multiplex PCR, was used to amplify TCRbeta CDR3 regions from genomic DNA. Concerning the study's data processing: Within the assay, amplification of reference gene primers was used to estimate how many nucleated cells each sample contained. To quantify the absolute abundance of each unique TCRbeta CDR3 rearrangement, sequence reads were collapsed and filtered. For each sample, productive Simpson clonality was calculated as the square root of Simpson's diversity index across productive rearrangements. TCRdb retrieved this table from immuneACCESS and kept in-frame rearrangements only. Not all clones are present; in checked studies, unresolved V genes account for under half, and no reason is known for the remainder. V and J calls and clone size come straight from that table; D and trimming were deduced from the DNA. For this sample there are some 95,000 clones; 70% to 85% appear just once. Around 7% of the sample comes from the top ten.

A remark on this clone: Its antigen target is currently unknown. Qualities for individual bases were not recorded, and no much larger clone is one base off.

Whole blood was collected in K2EDTA tubes by collaborating institutions according to the institutions' own protocols. For TCRbeta analysis, collaborators shipped samples as frozen whole blood, isolated PBMCs, or DNA extracted from either of those sample types. The sequenced material came from peripheral blood. This receptor was identified in an older man with acute or convalescent COVID-19. Recombination connected TRBV7-6 to TRBJ2-3, with TRBD2 identical over 11 junction bases. The CDR3 is CASSSSGRSTDTQYF. The DNA is TGTGCCAGCAGCTCTAGCGGGAGGAGCACAGATACGCAGTATTTT.